These 9 T cell receptor beta chains came from one sample sequenced in a study of beta chain features in type 1 diabetes. Sequenced material consisted of expressed TCRB transcripts (all of the isolated RNA was reverse transcribed). TCRdb's table, derived via immunoSEQ multiplex PCR, lists solely in-frame clones and lacks some. The sample shows 400,000 to 550,000 clones, 10% to 12% of them seen only once. Sequenced sample: naive CD4+ T cells from blood. The receptors derive from a woman between 18 and 30 years old in good health.

The gene calls are TRBV6-4 and TRBJ2-3, with D perhaps matching TRBD1 or TRBD2 (6 bases each). Between the trimmed V and J ends, which lost 5 bases and 4 bases, there was a span of 16 bases. Germline CDR1 is MRHNA and CDR2 is SNTAGT. This CDR3 spans 15 amino acids. The CDR3 DNA sequence: TGTGCCAGCAGTCCCGAGGGCGGGACATCAGATACGCAGTATTTT. The encoded protein is CASSPEGGTSDTQYF.

This chain connects TRBV6-1 to TRBJ1-1; the D is unclear. V was pared by 5 bases and J by 11 bases, with 12 bases between. The length of the CDR3 is 11 residues. Germline V gene sequence: CDR1 MNHNS, CDR2 SASEGT. This CDR3 is CASSRGKSAFF. The CDR3 DNA follows: TGTGCCAGCAGTCGAGGGAAGTCTGCTTTCTTT.

This clone showed up just a few times. This chain connects TRBV28 to TRBJ2-7; D may correspond to TRBD1 or TRBD2 (5 bases each). The CDR3 runs to 15 residues. Trimming took off 5 bases at V and 0 bases at J, with 14 bases between the two ends. Germline loops: CDR1 MDHEN, CDR2 SYDVKM. This chain's CDR3 is CASSPAGTNSYEQYV. Written as DNA, the CDR3 is TGTGCCAGCAGTCCGGCCGGGACGAACTCCTACGAGCAGTACGTC.

This chain connects TRBV7-3 to TRBJ2-1, with TRBD1 matching over 8 bases. The CDR3 extends over 15 amino acids. V dropped 2 bases and J dropped 6; count of bases not matched to a gene: 6. In germline, CDR1 is SGHTA, CDR2 FQGTGA. The CDR3: CASSLLAGGLNEQFF. The CDR3 DNA is TGTGCCAGCAGCTTATTGGCAGGGGGCCTCAATGAGCAGTTCTTC.

The CDR3 is CASGAGEETQYF. The CDR3 DNA is TGTGCCAGCGGAGCGGGAGAAGAGACCCAGTACTTC. The chain carries TRBV7-9 and TRBJ2-5; 8 bases are a match to TRBD2. The CDR3 runs to 12 residues. Trimming cost V 8 bases and J 3 bases; bases outside gene matches: 2. Germline values: CDR1 SEHNR, CDR2 FQNEAQ (reference sequence).

This chain connects TRBV28 to TRBJ2-1; 10 bases map to TRBD2. With 3 bases clipped from V and 8 bases from J, the junction kept 10 bases outside the gene matches. Germline loops: CDR1 MDHEN, CDR2 SYDVKM. CDR3 length: 16 amino acids. The CDR3 region is CASSFSGLALRDEQFF. The CDR3 DNA reads as TGTGCCAGCAGTTTTTCGGGACTAGCGCTGAGGGATGAGCAGTTCTTC.

A few counts support this clone. The chain uses TRBV7-3 and TRBJ2-3; 7 nucleotides agree with TRBD1. Germline values: CDR1 SGHTA, CDR2 FQGTGA. V lost 5 bases to trimming and J lost 5 bases; unmatched junction nucleotides: 4. The CDR3 is 13 amino acids. In nucleotides, the CDR3 is TGTGCCAGCAGCCCGTACAGGGGAGATACGCAGTATTTT. It yields the protein CASSPYRGDTQYF.

This clone was seen once. Different DNA sequences within this sample yield the same CDR3. CDR3 loop: CASSLDGYGYTF. The CDR3 DNA reads as TGTGCCAGCAGCTTAGACGGTTATGGCTACACCTTC. The rearrangement uses TRBV7-3 and TRBJ1-2; no firm D call. This CDR3 is built from 12 residues. CDR1 is SGHTA and CDR2 is FQGTGA in the germline V gene. The germline V and J ends were trimmed by 2 bases and 5 bases, with 6 bases remaining between them.

The V and J genes are TRBV4-1 and TRBJ2-6; D tentatively reads TRBD1 or TRBD2 (5 bases each). CDR3 length: 15 residues. Trimming pared 1 base from V and 6 bases from J, leaving 10 bases between. CDR1 MGHRA and CDR2 YSYEKL come from the germline V gene. CDR3 in DNA: TGCGCCAGCAGCCAAGTCGGGGCGCCGGCCAACGTCCTGACTTTC. Translating it yields CASSQVGAPANVLTF.